The 30 T cell receptor beta chains below come from one sample, sequenced in a study of identical twins (dated by TCRdb to the mid-2010s). Receptor amplification or capture employed 5' RACE. Sequencing was carried out with an Illumina HiSeq 2000. Through fastp at Q25 and MiXCR, TCRdb rebuilt clones from the public reads, retaining in-frame beta chains. Every CDR3 protein is listed once, alongside the most common genes and DNA of its rows. Within this sample are 550,000 to 800,000 distinct CDR3 sequences, with around 7.5% of them counted one time only. Of the sample, less than 2% is held by the ten largest clones. This sample also appeared in a second study, on yellow fever vaccine responses in identical twins.

Input material: PBMCs. These receptors all come from a woman between 18 and 30 years old in good health.

The chain couples TRBV27 to TRBJ2-1, with TRBD1 as a possible D gene (6 bases). Per germline, CDR1 MNHEY and CDR2 SMNVEV (reference sequence). The ends were cut back, 5 bases at V and 2 bases at J, with 10 bases in the middle. The CDR3 is 14 amino acids. CDR3 in amino acids: CASSIRDTYNEQFF. In nucleotides, the CDR3 is TGTGCCAGCAGTATCCGGGACACCTACAATGAGCAGTTCTTC.

CDR3 sequence: CASSRTGQRHTEAFF. The CDR3 nucleotides read TGTGCCAGCTCACGTACAGGCCAGAGACACACTGAAGCTTTCTTT. The rearrangement links TRBV18 to TRBJ1-1, with a weak D call TRBD1 (5 bases). The CDR3 runs 15 residues. Germline loops: CDR1 KGHSH, CDR2 LQKENI. V was shortened by 4 bases and J by 3 bases, with 15 bases between the two germline ends.

This clonotype was seen many times. The chain is built from TRBV20-1 and TRBJ2-5, with no clear D. Per germline, CDR1 DFQATT and CDR2 SNEGSKA (reference sequence). This CDR3 region has 12 residues. Trimming shortened V by 6 bases and J by 2 bases, and 10 bases separated the two germline ends. CDR3 sequence: CSARRFQETQYF. The CDR3 nucleotides read TGCAGTGCCCGGCGGTTTCAAGAGACCCAGTACTTC.

The chain joins TRBV3-1 to TRBJ2-7, with 10 bases aligning to TRBD1. The CDR3 totals 19 residues. V shed 2 bases, J shed 0 bases, and the junction held 13 bases outside the gene matches. Germline CDR1 is LGHDT and CDR2 is YNNKEL (reference sequence). CDR3 nucleotides: TGTGCCAGCAGCCAACCTCGGGACAGGGGACCCCCGGGCTCCTACGAGCAGTACGTC. Its protein is CASSQPRDRGPPGSYEQYV.

This clonotype has a count of ten or more. This rearrangement joins TRBV24-1 to TRBJ2-2; D is possibly TRBD1 or TRBD2 (5 bases each). The CDR3 spans 18 residues. CDR1 is KGHDR and CDR2 is SFDVKD in the germline V gene. Trimming removed 1 base at V and 4 bases at J, with 18 bases between. The CDR3 sequence: CATSDFGDARLSTGELFF. DNA of the CDR3: TGTGCCACCAGTGATTTTGGGGACGCGCGGTTGAGCACCGGGGAGCTGTTTTTT.

The chain couples TRBV7-9 to TRBJ2-1; 9 bases agree with TRBD1. The trim removed 4 bases at V and 7 bases at J, leaving 5 bases unmatched. Germline V lookup: CDR1 SEHNR, CDR2 FQNEAQ (reference sequence). The CDR3 is made up of 14 amino acids. CDR3 in amino acids: CASSSGDRGNEQFF. The CDR3 DNA is TGTGCCAGCAGCTCCGGTGACAGGGGGAATGAGCAGTTCTTC.

Of note for this clonotype: This sequence may be a read error, since a much larger clone differs from it by one base. The chain carries TRBV12-3 or TRBV12-4 and TRBJ2-3, with D perhaps matching TRBD1 or TRBD2 (5 bases each). The CDR3 runs to 15 residues. V was trimmed by 4 bases and J by 1 base, leaving 12 bases between them. The CDR3 coding sequence is TGTGCCAGCAGTTCTGTGGGGGTCGGCACAGATACGCAGTATTTT. This gives the protein CASSSVGVGTDTQYF.

This clonotype was counted at least ten times. V is TRBV9 and J is TRBJ1-2, with unresolved D. Between the trimmed V and J ends, which lost 0 bases and 2 bases, there was a span of 5 bases. Germline V gene sequence: CDR1 SGDLS, CDR2 YYNGEE. The CDR3 has 13 residues. CDR3 nucleotides: TGTGCCAGCAGCGTAGCACAGAACTATGGCTACACCTTC. Protein product: CASSVAQNYGYTF.

This clonotype appeared a few times. The rearrangement uses TRBV6-1 and TRBJ1-5; D is perhaps TRBD1 (6 bases). Germline V gene data show CDR1 as MNHNS and CDR2 as SASEGT. The V gene lost 7 bases and the J gene lost 0 bases, with 22 bases spanning the gap. The length of the CDR3 is 18 residues. CDR3 sequence (DNA): TGTGCCAGCACTGGGGGCAGCCCGCTTTTTTATAGCAATCAGCCCCAGCATTTT. Protein sequence: CASTGGSPLFYSNQPQHF.

The chain combines TRBV12-3 or TRBV12-4 with TRBJ1-4; D is perhaps TRBD1 (6 bases). With 6 bases removed from V and 5 bases from J, the gap between germline ends came to 22 bases. The CDR3 has 17 amino acids. CDR3 coding DNA: TGTGCCAGCAGCCGACGCGTCGGGACATCTCCCAATGAAAAACTGTTTTTT. Its protein product is CASSRRVGTSPNEKLFF.

In its sample, this clonotype was seen many times. J is TRBJ1-1 and V is TRBV12-3 or TRBV12-4; D gene ambiguous. There are 13 residues in the CDR3. Between the trimmed V and J ends, which lost 3 bases and 1 base, there was a span of 6 bases. The chain's CDR3 is CASSLVRNTEAFF. The DNA of the CDR3 is TGTGCCAGCAGTTTGGTGAGGAACACTGAAGCTTTCTTT.

This clonotype was found a few times. The chain recombines TRBV5-1 with TRBJ1-2; D might be TRBD1 (6 bases). The germline V gene encodes CDR1 SGHRS and CDR2 YFSETQ. The CDR3 consists of 14 residues. The ends were cut back, 5 bases at V and 6 bases at J, with 17 bases in the middle. DNA of the CDR3: TGCGCCAGCAGGGGAAAATTCGAGGGGGATGGCTACACCTTC. It yields the protein CASRGKFEGDGYTF.

In its sample, this clonotype was seen many times. This chain connects TRBV14 to TRBJ2-1; 13 positions agree with TRBD2. In germline, CDR1 is SGHDN, CDR2 FVKESK. With 7 bases clipped from V and 7 bases from J, the junction kept 1 base outside the gene matches. This CDR3 is built from 13 residues. CDR3 in amino acids: CASTGLAGNEQFF. CDR3 nucleotides: TGTGCCAGCACGGGACTAGCGGGAAATGAGCAGTTCTTC. Drawing the rest from reference TRBV14 and TRBJ2-1, the complete variable domain is EAGVTQFPSHSVIEKGQTVTLRCDPISGHDNLYWYRRVMGKEIKFLLHFVKESKQDESGMPNNRFLAERTGGTYSTLKVQPAELEDSGVYFCASTGLAGNEQFFGPGTRLTVL.

The gene calls are TRBV24-1 and TRBJ2-2; D is ambiguous. Germline-derived CDR1 and CDR2 are KGHDR and SFDVKD. V shed 5 bases and J shed 1 base, with 4 bases lying between them. There are 13 residues in the CDR3. The CDR3 sequence: CATSAENTGELFF. CDR3 nucleotides: TGTGCCACCAGTGCTGAGAACACCGGGGAGCTGTTTTTT.

The chain employs TRBV4-1 and TRBJ2-7; 8 bases are shared with TRBD1. J lost 5 bases, V lost 0 bases, and 6 bases had no gene match. Germline lookup yields CDR1 MGHRA and CDR2 YSYEKL. The CDR3 is 15 amino acids. This chain's CDR3 is CASSQDGTGFNEQYV. The CDR3 DNA reads as TGCGCCAGCAGCCAAGATGGGACAGGTTTTAACGAGCAGTACGTC.

This clonotype was seen repeatedly, ten times or more. This rearrangement joins TRBV5-1 to TRBJ2-5; 8 nucleotides align to TRBD1. This CDR3 spans 15 amino acids. Germline values: CDR1 SGHRS, CDR2 YFSETQ. J gave up 5 bases and V 2 bases, and 8 bases lay outside the gene matches. The CDR3 protein is CASSFRQGTRETQYF. The CDR3, as DNA: TGCGCCAGCAGCTTCAGACAGGGGACGAGGGAGACCCAGTACTTC.

The V call is TRBV5-6, the J call TRBJ2-7; TRBD2 aligns across 11 bases. The CDR3 is 17 residues long. The ends lost 6 bases at V and 4 bases at J; junction bases unmatched: 15. Germline loops: CDR1 SGHDT, CDR2 YYEEEE. CDR3 sequence reads: CASTMYRVAGGSYEQYF. CDR3 DNA: TGTGCCAGCACGATGTATCGGGTAGCGGGAGGGTCATACGAGCAGTACTTC.

In its sample, this clonotype was seen many times. CDR3 region: CSARGRSLRRLQYF. DNA of the CDR3: TGCAGTGCTAGGGGGCGGTCCCTTAGGCGGTTGCAGTATTTT. This chain joins TRBV20-1 and TRBJ2-3; the D gene is possibly TRBD1 (5 bases). The CDR3 covers 14 residues. The germline CDR1 and CDR2 sequences are DFQATT and SNEGSKA (reference sequence). V dropped 3 bases and J dropped 11 bases, with 21 bases sitting between them.

V gene TRBV20-1 combines with J gene TRBJ2-3; TRBD2 is a possible D gene (6 bases). Germline V gene sequence: CDR1 DFQATT, CDR2 SNEGSKA (reference sequence). The CDR3 has 14 residues. Trimming shortened V by 1 base and J by 2 bases, and 10 bases separated the two germline ends. CDR3 nucleotides: TGCAGTGCTAGAGTGGCGGGGAACACAGATACGCAGTATTTT. Encoded protein: CSARVAGNTDTQYF.

This clonotype was recorded a few times. The chain joins TRBV5-1 to TRBJ2-7; tentatively, D is TRBD1 (6 bases). This CDR3 is 17 amino acids long. CDR1 is SGHRS, CDR2 YFSETQ, per germline. Trimming removed 0 bases at V and 2 bases at J, with 18 bases between. The CDR3 spells CASSLAPGQTQTYEQYF. In DNA, the CDR3 is TGCGCCAGCAGCTTGGCGCCTGGACAGACCCAAACCTACGAGCAGTACTTC.

This clonotype was seen a single time. A much more abundant neighbour one base away suggests this may be a read error. The chain joins TRBV7-9 to TRBJ2-2; 7 nucleotides agree with TRBD2. Per germline, CDR1 SEHNR and CDR2 FQNEAQ (reference sequence). V dropped 5 bases and J dropped 5; count of bases not matched to a gene: 14. This CDR3 has 17 amino acids. The CDR3 nucleotides read TGTGCCAGCAGCACCCGAATGATCCAGCGGGATACCGGGGAGCTGTTTTTT. It translates to CASSTRMIQRDTGELFF.

The chain's CDR3 is CASLTVMNTEAFF. The CDR3 DNA reads as TGTGCCAGCTTGACAGTCATGAACACTGAAGCTTTCTTT. This chain connects TRBV6-1 to TRBJ1-1; tentatively, D is TRBD1 (5 bases). V was cut by 8 bases and J by 0 bases, with 10 bases left in between. Per the germline V gene, CDR1 is MNHNS and CDR2 is SASEGT. CDR3 length: 13 residues.

This clonotype has a count of ten or more. This chain connects TRBV12-3 or TRBV12-4 to TRBJ2-7; TRBD1 might be the D (6 bases). With 4 bases removed from V and 9 bases from J, the gap between germline ends came to 13 bases. This CDR3 spans 12 amino acids. The CDR3 loop is CASSSQGVGQYF. Written as DNA, the CDR3 is TGTGCCAGCAGTTCACAGGGAGTCGGGCAGTACTTC.

This clonotype was detected ten times or more. The CDR3 region is CASSKCPGGPFLNEQFF. The DNA of the CDR3 is TGTGCCAGCAGCAAATGCCCAGGGGGGCCGTTTCTCAATGAGCAGTTCTTC. This sequence joins TRBV21-1 and TRBJ2-1; no DNA check was done on the table's D call, TRBD1. TRBV21-1 is described as a pseudogene. CDR3 size: 17 residues.

This clonotype was seen at least ten times. The rearrangement uses TRBV5-1 and TRBJ2-7, with 12 bases that match TRBD1. The trim removed 7 bases at V and 5 bases at J, leaving 7 bases unmatched. Per germline, CDR1 SGHRS and CDR2 YFSETQ. The CDR3 length is 14 residues. The CDR3 sequence: CASRGTGGMNEQYF. The CDR3 DNA sequence: TGCGCCAGCCGGGGGACAGGGGGCATGAACGAGCAGTACTTC.

This clonotype has only a few counts. The CDR3 DNA sequence: TGTGCCAGCAGCCAAGAGTCGCCGGAGACTGAAGCTTTCTTT. Its translation: CASSQESPETEAFF. V usage is TRBV4-2 and J usage is TRBJ1-1, with unresolved D. The CDR3 has 14 residues. CDR1 LGHNA and CDR2 YNFKEQ come from the germline V gene. V shed 0 bases and J shed 5 bases, with 10 bases lying between them.

The chain joins TRBV19 to TRBJ2-3; D may match TRBD1 or TRBD2 (5 bases each). This CDR3 has 15 residues. CDR1 and CDR2 (germline): LNHDA, SQIVND (reference sequence). Trimming shortened V by 3 bases and J by 0 bases, and 10 bases separated the two germline ends. The CDR3 DNA reads TGTGCCAGTAGTATCCGGGACGGAAGCACAGATACGCAGTATTTT. Amino acids: CASSIRDGSTDTQYF. Full variable domain (missing parts from reference TRBV19 and TRBJ2-3): DGGITQSPKYLFRKEGQNVTLSCEQNLNHDAMYWYRQDPGQGLRLIYYSQIVNDFQKGDIAEGYSVSREKKESFPLTVTSAQKNPTAFYLCASSIRDGSTDTQYFGPGTRLTVL.

In its sample, this clonotype was seen a few times. V and J are TRBV12-3 or TRBV12-4 and TRBJ2-1; weak D call: TRBD2 (6 bases). The CDR3 is 12 residues long. Trimming removed 6 bases at V and 11 bases at J, with 14 bases between. In DNA form, the CDR3 reads TGTGCCAGCAGCCCGAGACTAGACAAGCAGTTCTTC. Amino acids: CASSPRLDKQFF.

This clonotype showed up many times. CDR3 DNA sequence: TGCAGCGTTGAGAGGACAGGGGGCGGCGAGCAGTACTTC. Amino acids: CSVERTGGGEQYF. This chain uses TRBV29-1 with TRBJ2-7; 11 nucleotides align to TRBD1. The CDR3 spans 13 residues. The V gene's germline CDR1 is SQVTM and CDR2 ANQGSEA. V gave up 3 bases and J gave up 6 bases; unmatched junction bases: 4.

This clonotype came up a few times. This chain connects TRBV3-1 to TRBJ2-3, with 11 bases aligning to TRBD2. From germline, CDR1 is LGHDT and CDR2 YNNKEL (reference sequence). This CDR3 has 15 residues. The V segment lost 4 bases and the J segment 5 bases; nucleotides outside the gene matches: 5. The CDR3 region is CASSPSGLAGDTQYF. CDR3 in DNA: TGTGCCAGCAGCCCTAGTGGACTAGCGGGAGATACGCAGTATTTT.